This TCR beta chain originates from a study of CD8 T cells in Susac syndrome. The overall study: Patients with Susac syndrome who were sequenced included more than 5 with active disease and 8 or 9 in remission.

Random hexamers were used to reverse transcribe roughly 0.5 to 1 ug of RNA. Amplification of TCR beta CDR3 across 54 Vbeta and 13 Jbeta was performed with immunoSEQ multiplex PCR. TCRdb re-analysed the immunoSEQ multiplex PCR reads in MiXCR, keeping a single row per CDR3 protein. The sample records around 110,000 distinct CDR3 sequences, over 95% being singletons. Per the germline V gene, CDR1 is SGHAT and CDR2 is FQNNGV. CDR3 length: 18 residues. V trimming: 6 bases; J trimming: 7 bases; junction bases outside the gene matches: 17. CD8+ and CD4+ T cells from blood underwent TCR beta sequencing, which was carried out in a high-throughput format.

The chain recombines TRBV11-2 with TRBJ2-1, with TRBD2 matching over 11 bases. Input material: CD4+ T cells from PBMCs. The source is a human donor with Susac syndrome. CDR3 DNA: TGTGCCAGCAGACGAGCAACTAGCGGGAGAGGAGGTGGGAATGAGCAGTTCTTC. Its protein product is CASRRATSGRGGGNEQFF.